These T cell receptor beta chains were read from a single sample in a study of blood T cell repertoires in COVID-19. Generated by immunoSEQ multiplex PCR, the TCRdb table keeps only in-frame clones and is missing some. The sample shows about 230,000 clones, roughly 88% of them seen only once. The material sequenced was peripheral blood. The origin of the receptors is a man aged 40-49 years with acute or convalescent COVID-19. Both conserved end residues are part of each CDR3. The D gene is left open where the match is weak. Part of the rows lack a size; the others show once, few, many or a class for expanded clones.

clone_size j_call d_call v_call cdr3_aa cdr3_nt
. TRBJ1-2 TRBD1 TRBV18 CASSPTQGADYGYTF TGTGCCAGCTCACCCACACAGGGGGCGGACTATGGCTACACCTTC
few TRBJ2-7 . TRBV6-5 CASSYLGLAHF TGTGCCAGCAGTTACCTAGGGCTAGCCCACTTC
. TRBJ1-4 . TRBV7-2 CASRGGVNEKLFF TGTGCCAGCCGTGGGGGGGTAAATGAAAAACTGTTTTTT
. TRBJ2-3 TRBD2 TRBV9 CASSAALLAGEDTQYF TGTGCCAGCAGCGCAGCCTTATTGGCGGGAGAAGATACGCAGTATTTT
. TRBJ1-5 . TRBV5-3 CARSLLIYSNQPQHF TGTGCCAGAAGCTTGTTAATCTATAGCAATCAGCCCCAGCATTTT
. TRBJ2-7 . TRBV21-1 CASSKEREHSYEQYF TGTGCCAGCAGCAAAGAGAGGGAGCACTCCTACGAGCAGTACTTC
few TRBJ1-6 . TRBV28 CASSYRGTLNSPLHF TGTGCCAGCAGCTACCGGGGGACCCTCAATTCACCCCTCCACTTT
. TRBJ1-6 TRBD1 TRBV5-1 CASSEGTDSYNSPLHF TGCGCCAGCAGCGAAGGGACAGACTCCTATAATTCACCCCTCCACTTT
. TRBJ1-2 . TRBV6-1 CASSEVSLPRNYGYTF TGTGCCAGCAGTGAAGTTAGCCTGCCTCGTAACTATGGCTACACCTTC
. TRBJ2-1 TRBD2 TRBV19 CASSRLAGGFNEQFF TGTGCCAGTAGTAGACTAGCGGGAGGGTTCAATGAGCAGTTCTTC
. TRBJ2-3 TRBD2 TRBV27 CASSLIREAGTSGITDTQYF TGTGCCAGCAGTTTAATACGGGAAGCAGGGACTAGCGGGATCACAGATACGCAGTATTTT
. TRBJ1-1 . TRBV5-1 CASSLAGDEFNTEAFF TGCGCCAGCAGCTTGGCAGGGGATGAGTTCAACACTGAAGCTTTCTTT
. TRBJ2-7 . TRBV7-2 CASSSGTPSPGF TGTGCCAGCAGCTCCGGGACACCGAGCCCCGGTTTC
. TRBJ1-1 . TRBV3-1/TRBV3-2 CASSQDLQAFF TGTGCCAGCAGCCAAGATCTCCAGGCTTTCTTT
. TRBJ1-4 TRBD1 TRBV7-9 CASSTDRGSEKLFF TGTGCCAGCAGCACCGACAGGGGCAGCGAAAAACTGTTTTTT
once TRBJ1-2 . TRBV23-1 CASSQSSVFLYGYTF TGCGCCAGCAGTCAATCGAGCGTATTTCTCTATGGCTACACCTTC
. TRBJ1-2 TRBD1 TRBV6-5 CARQGRVSYGYTF TGTGCCCGACAGGGTAGGGTATCCTATGGCTACACCTTC
. TRBJ1-1 . TRBV12-3/TRBV12-4 CASTLGWSTEAFF TGTGCCAGCACCCTCGGGTGGAGCACTGAAGCTTTCTTT
. TRBJ1-5 . TRBV7-2 CASSLRGGGSQPQHF TGTGCCAGCAGCTTACGGGGAGGCGGGAGTCAGCCCCAGCATTTT
. TRBJ2-5 TRBD2 TRBV5-6 CASSLARASGQETQYF TGTGCCAGCAGCTTGGCCAGGGCTAGCGGGCAAGAGACCCAGTACTTC
. TRBJ1-4 . TRBV28 CASSSRADEKLFF TGTGCCAGCAGTTCGAGGGCTGATGAAAAACTGTTTTTT
. TRBJ1-2 TRBD1 TRBV6-5 CASTRDRGSGYTF TGTGCCAGCACCCGGGACAGGGGCTCTGGCTACACCTTC
. TRBJ1-5 . TRBV6-2/TRBV6-3 CASSYGQNNQPQHF TGTGCCAGCAGTTACGGACAGAACAATCAGCCCCAGCATTTT
. TRBJ2-2 . TRBV30 CAWSVRENTGELFF TGTGCCTGGAGTGTACGAGAGAACACCGGGGAGCTGTTTTTT
few TRBJ1-6 . TRBV15 CATTNRVGDSPLHF TGTGCCACCACCAATAGGGTGGGAGATTCACCCCTCCACTTT
. TRBJ2-2 . TRBV27 CASSLRFSGTGELFF TGTGCCAGCAGTTTAAGATTTTCGGGGACCGGGGAGCTGTTTTTT
. TRBJ1-2 TRBD1 TRBV5-1 CASSGGGQSYGYTF TGCGCCAGCAGCGGTGGGGGACAGAGCTATGGCTACACCTTC
once TRBJ1-2 TRBD1 TRBV3-1/TRBV3-2 CASSQRDRYYTF TGTGCCAGCAGCCAAAGGGACAGATATTACACCTTC
. TRBJ2-7 . TRBV6-5 CASSNLPHEQYF TGTGCCAGCAGTAACCTACCTCACGAGCAGTACTTC
. TRBJ1-4 TRBD1 TRBV2 CASDLTGAEKLFF TGTGCCAGTGATTTGACAGGGGCTGAAAAACTGTTTTTT
once TRBJ2-3 TRBD1 TRBV7-9 CASSYTGGRADTQYF TGTGCCAGCAGCTACACAGGGGGTAGAGCAGATACGCAGTATTTT
. TRBJ1-5 TRBD1 TRBV20-1 CSASRQGRSSNQPQHF TGCAGTGCTAGTAGACAGGGTCGCAGTAGCAATCAGCCCCAGCATTTT
. TRBJ1-3 . TRBV6-5 CASSSPGQYSGNTIYF TGTGCCAGCAGTTCCCCTGGACAGTACTCTGGAAACACCATATATTTT
. TRBJ1-5 . TRBV3-1/TRBV3-2 CASSPSRGNNQPQHF TGTGCCAGCAGCCCGTCCCGGGGGAACAATCAGCCCCAGCATTTT
. TRBJ2-7 TRBD1 TRBV19 CASSYGQGDEQYF TGTGCCAGTAGTTACGGACAGGGGGACGAGCAGTACTTC
. TRBJ1-2 TRBD1 TRBV3-1/TRBV3-2 CASSQSDRGNGYTF TGTGCCAGCAGCCAATCGGACAGGGGAAATGGCTACACCTTC
. TRBJ2-7 . TRBV6-2/TRBV6-3 CASSRTTLFFYEQYF TGTGCCAGCAGTCGGACAACCCTCTTCTTCTACGAGCAGTACTTC
. TRBJ1-2 . TRBV5-1 CASSLGQIHNYGYTF TGCGCCAGCAGCTTGGGGCAGATACATAACTATGGCTACACCTTC
once TRBJ1-1 TRBD1 TRBV5-1 CASSSGQGFEAFF TGCGCCAGCAGCTCTGGACAGGGGTTTGAAGCTTTCTTT
. TRBJ1-5 TRBD1 TRBV19 CASRGQIGNQPQHF TGTGCCAGTAGGGGACAGATCGGCAATCAGCCCCAGCATTTT
. TRBJ2-5 . TRBV7-9 CASSSPGTLGETQYF TGTGCCAGCAGCTCCCCTGGGACTCTGGGGGAGACCCAGTACTTC
few TRBJ1-2 . TRBV28 CASSFSSGRTYGYTF TGTGCCAGCAGTTTTAGTAGCGGGAGGACATATGGCTACACCTTC
. TRBJ2-3 TRBD2 TRBV5-1 CASSLNGRGTDTQYF TGCGCCAGCAGCTTGAACGGGAGGGGCACAGATACGCAGTATTTT
. TRBJ1-3 TRBD1 TRBV30 CAWSGKGQLSYSGNTIYF TGTGCCTGGAGTGGAAAGGGACAGCTCTCCTACTCTGGAAACACCATATATTTT
few TRBJ2-1 . TRBV4-1 CASNSVKNEQFF TGCGCCAGCAACTCCGTGAAGAATGAGCAGTTCTTC
. TRBJ1-3 . TRBV2 CASSVGPAGATGNTIYF TGTGCCAGCAGTGTAGGGCCCGCAGGGGCGACCGGAAACACCATATATTTT
. TRBJ1-1 TRBD1 TRBV14 CASSLQGDTEAFF TGTGCCAGCAGCCTACAGGGGGACACTGAAGCTTTCTTT
. TRBJ1-2 . TRBV3-1/TRBV3-2 CASSQDRTGLYGYTF TGTGCCAGCAGCCAAGATCGAACGGGACTATATGGCTACACCTTC
. TRBJ1-2 TRBD1 TRBV6-5 CASRPGGRGRVGYTF TGTGCCAGCCGCCCCGGGGGCAGGGGGCGCGTCGGCTACACCTTC
. TRBJ2-2 . TRBV12-3/TRBV12-4 CASSFRGELFF TGTGCCAGCAGTTTCAGGGGGGAGCTGTTTTTT
. TRBJ1-1 . TRBV6-5 CASMAGRTEAFF TGTGCCAGCATGGCGGGGCGGACTGAAGCTTTCTTT
. TRBJ2-5 TRBD1 TRBV5-5 CASSLGTGKETQYF TGTGCCAGCAGCTTAGGGACAGGGAAAGAGACCCAGTACTTC
once TRBJ2-7 TRBD1 TRBV7-6 CASSLRGQGEQYF TGTGCCAGCAGCTTAAGGGGACAGGGTGAGCAGTACTTC
few TRBJ1-1 TRBD1 TRBV7-8 CASSPGQTSILMNTEAFF TGTGCCAGCAGCCCGGGACAGACTTCCATTCTAATGAACACTGAAGCTTTCTTT
. TRBJ2-5 . TRBV12-3/TRBV12-4 CASRSPGGETQYF TGTGCCAGCAGGAGTCCAGGGGGGGAGACCCAGTACTTC
. TRBJ2-7 . TRBV29-1 CSVAPPLSGEQYF TGCAGCGTTGCCCCCCCGCTCTCGGGGGAGCAGTACTTC